The rows below give T cell receptor beta chains drawn from one sample of a study of OX40 agonist ivuxolimab in advanced cancers. Sequencing was performed with immunoSEQ multiplex PCR; in TCRdb, only in-frame clones are kept and a portion is missing. The sample has some 100,000 clones, approximately 81% seen once. This specimen was CD4+ or CD8+ T cells sorted from blood, taken in a trial of the OX40 agonist ivuxolimab. All receptors come from an adult with an advanced solid tumor such as melanoma, head and neck, liver or kidney cancer. Both conserved end residues are part of each CDR3. Each record gives: CDR3 protein, CDR3 DNA, D gene, clone size, J gene, V gene. A D gene is named only where the DNA matches it firmly. Not every row has a clone size; where given, it reads once, few, many or a size class.

CASSESGTDNTEAFF | TGTGCCAGTAGTGAATCCGGGACAGACAACACTGAAGCTTTCTTT | TRBD1 | . | TRBJ1-1 | TRBV19
CASSPTTEAFF | TGTGCCAGCAGCCCCACCACTGAAGCTTTCTTT | . | . | TRBJ1-1 | TRBV7-2
CASSEDGRLNQPQHF | TGTGCCAGCAGTGAAGACGGTCGGCTCAATCAGCCCCAGCATTTT | . | . | TRBJ1-5 | TRBV2
CASSYSGTVGNTIYF | TGTGCCAGCAGTTACTCGGGGACGGTTGGAAACACCATATATTTT | . | . | TRBJ1-3 | TRBV6-5
CASSRGEANEKLFF | TGTGCCAGCAGCCGAGGGGAGGCTAATGAAAAACTGTTTTTT | . | . | TRBJ1-4 | TRBV4-2
CAISVGRYNSPLHF | TGTGCCATCAGTGTGGGAAGATATAATTCACCCCTCCACTTT | . | . | TRBJ1-6 | TRBV10-3
CASNKRGGLGYGYTF | TGTGCCAGCAACAAACGGGGGGGGCTCGGCTATGGCTACACCTTC | . | . | TRBJ1-2 | TRBV6-5
CASSIEAGLLPQHF | TGTGCCAGTAGTATAGAGGCAGGGTTGTTGCCCCAGCATTTT | . | . | TRBJ1-5 | TRBV19
CASSLYRGHTEAFF | TGTGCCAGCAGCTTATACAGGGGGCACACTGAAGCTTTCTTT | TRBD1 | . | TRBJ1-1 | TRBV7-3
CASSPGLRGYTF | TGTGCCAGCAGCCCGGGACTGCGTGGCTACACCTTC | . | few | TRBJ1-2 | TRBV7-9
CASSLRKEGTYEQYF | TGTGCCAGCAGCTTGAGAAAGGAAGGAACCTACGAGCAGTACTTC | . | . | TRBJ2-7 | TRBV5-4
CASSLGTDGNTIYF | TGTGCCAGCAGCCTGGGGACAGATGGAAACACCATATATTTT | TRBD1 | . | TRBJ1-3 | TRBV7-2
CASSLWRRGTYNEQFF | TGTGCCAGCAGCTTATGGCGGCGGGGGACCTACAATGAGCAGTTCTTC | TRBD2 | . | TRBJ2-1 | TRBV13
CASSSGWVLTF | TGTGCCAGCAGCTCCGGGTGGGTCCTGACTTTC | . | . | TRBJ2-6 | TRBV5-4
CASAGSLLNQPQHF | TGCGCCAGCGCCGGTTCATTGCTTAATCAGCCCCAGCATTTT | . | . | TRBJ1-5 | TRBV10-2
CASSVFGQGSGNTIYF | TGTGCCAGCAGCGTATTTGGACAGGGGAGCGGAAACACCATATATTTT | TRBD1 | . | TRBJ1-3 | TRBV9
CASSQETGRTIYF | TGTGCCAGCAGCCAGGAGACAGGGCGGACCATATATTTT | TRBD1 | . | TRBJ1-3 | TRBV9
CASSVGAGNTGELFF | TGTGCCAGCAGCGTAGGGGCAGGGAACACCGGGGAGCTGTTTTTT | . | . | TRBJ2-2 | TRBV9
CASSYTSTGPYEQYF | TGTGCCAGCAGTTACACCTCGACAGGGCCCTACGAGCAGTACTTC | TRBD1 | . | TRBJ2-7 | TRBV6-5
CASSPGVVAGNTIYF | TGTGCCAGTAGTCCGGGGGTCGTGGCTGGAAACACCATATATTTT | . | . | TRBJ1-3 | TRBV19
CASSYSWTVSNEKLFF | TGTGCCAGCAGTTACAGTTGGACAGTTTCTAATGAAAAACTGTTTTTT | . | . | TRBJ1-4 | TRBV6-6
CASSQHRGDAETQYF | TGCGCCAGCAGCCAGCATCGGGGGGATGCAGAGACCCAGTACTTC | TRBD2 | once | TRBJ2-5 | TRBV4-3
CASTPLEAPGYTF | TGTGCCAGCACCCCCTTGGAGGCCCCGGGCTACACCTTC | . | once | TRBJ1-2 | TRBV2
CASSLYTGGTDTQYF | TGTGCCAGCAGTTTATATACGGGGGGGACAGATACGCAGTATTTT | TRBD2 | . | TRBJ2-3 | TRBV28
CASKRELNTGELFF | TGTGCCAGCAAGAGGGAGCTGAACACCGGGGAGCTGTTTTTT | . | few | TRBJ2-2 | TRBV2
CAWSADRSVYGYTF | TGTGCCTGGAGTGCAGACCGAAGTGTCTATGGCTACACCTTC | . | . | TRBJ1-2 | TRBV30
CASSPEGVGNTIYF | TGTGCCAGCAGCCCAGAAGGGGTGGGAAACACCATATATTTT | . | . | TRBJ1-3 | TRBV7-2
CASSRNTGELFF | TGTGCCAGCAGTCGGAACACCGGGGAGCTGTTTTTT | . | once | TRBJ2-2 | TRBV2
CASSLSNQRGVEQYF | TGTGCCAGCAGCTTATCCAACCAGCGGGGGGTCGAGCAGTACTTC | TRBD2 | . | TRBJ2-7 | TRBV7-8
CASSPSLTDTQYF | TGTGCCAGCTCACCATCTCTCACAGATACGCAGTATTTT | . | . | TRBJ2-3 | TRBV18
CASSFPGHSNTEAFF | TGTGCCAGCAGTTTTCCGGGACACTCGAACACTGAAGCTTTCTTT | . | . | TRBJ1-1 | TRBV6-6
CASSEALSRWTGGYTF | TGTGCCAGCAGTGAAGCCCTGTCCAGGTGGACAGGCGGCTACACCTTC | TRBD1 | . | TRBJ1-2 | TRBV6-1
CASSQQQTGDGAYGYTF | TGTGCCAGTAGTCAACAACAGACAGGGGACGGGGCCTATGGCTACACCTTC | TRBD1 | . | TRBJ1-2 | TRBV19
CAISERGEFTDTQYF | TGTGCCATCAGCGAGCGGGGGGAATTCACAGATACGCAGTATTTT | TRBD2 | . | TRBJ2-3 | TRBV10-3
CASKKGGTIGTGELFF | TGTGCCAGTAAAAAAGGAGGGACTATAGGCACCGGGGAGCTGTTTTTT | TRBD2 | . | TRBJ2-2 | TRBV19
CASSPGRDQPQHF | TGTGCCAGCTCGCCCGGGAGGGATCAGCCCCAGCATTTT | . | . | TRBJ1-5 | TRBV18
CASSIFRTGMTKNIQYF | TGTGCCAGTAGTATCTTCAGGACAGGAATGACCAAAAACATTCAGTACTTC | TRBD1 | . | TRBJ2-4 | TRBV19
CASSPQADQPQHF | TGTGCCAGCAGCCCCCAGGCTGATCAGCCCCAGCATTTT | . | . | TRBJ1-5 | TRBV7-2
CASRKTGGAHNEQFF | TGTGCCAGCCGCAAGACAGGGGGCGCCCACAATGAGCAGTTCTTC | TRBD1 | once | TRBJ2-1 | TRBV7-3
CAISGVGTDSYNEQFF | TGTGCCATCAGTGGAGTTGGGACAGACTCCTACAATGAGCAGTTCTTC | TRBD1 | . | TRBJ2-1 | TRBV10-3
CASSPRQRGSSYEQYF | TGTGCCAGCAGCCCAAGGCAGCGGGGAAGCTCCTACGAGCAGTACTTC | TRBD2 | few | TRBJ2-7 | TRBV7-2
CASSLRLGPDTQYF | TGTGCCAGCAGCCTCCGACTGGGGCCAGATACGCAGTATTTT | . | once | TRBJ2-3 | TRBV7-2
CAISAGTGGSYEQYF | TGTGCCATCAGTGCCGGGACAGGGGGTTCCTACGAGCAGTACTTC | TRBD1 | . | TRBJ2-7 | TRBV10-3
CASSLLVSDTQYF | TGTGCCAGCAGCTTATTGGTATCAGATACGCAGTATTTT | . | . | TRBJ2-3 | TRBV7-2
CASSLWTGHEQFF | TGTGCCAGCAGCTTATGGACCGGACATGAGCAGTTCTTC | . | . | TRBJ2-1 | TRBV7-9
CASSPTERHTYEQYF | TGTGCCAGCAGCCCCACAGAACGGCATACCTACGAGCAGTACTTC | . | . | TRBJ2-7 | TRBV9
CATSWRGIRWTEAFF | TGTGCCACCTCGTGGAGGGGTATCCGTTGGACTGAAGCTTTCTTT | . | . | TRBJ1-1 | TRBV15
CASSIEHSALHF | TGTGCCAGTAGTATTGAGCATTCGGCCCTCCACTTT | . | few | TRBJ1-6 | TRBV19
CASNMDSSYNEQFF | TGTGCCAGCAATATGGACAGCTCCTACAATGAGCAGTTCTTC | . | . | TRBJ2-1 | TRBV25-1
CASSFRGAGELFF | TGTGCCAGCAGTTTCCGGGGGGCCGGGGAGCTGTTTTTT | TRBD2 | . | TRBJ2-2 | TRBV28
CASSLIQKNTEAFF | TGTGCCAGCAGCTTGATACAAAAGAACACTGAAGCTTTCTTT | . | . | TRBJ1-1 | TRBV5-4